The clone carrying this TCR beta chain was seen a few times. Its antigen is still unknown. This sample was taken from a study of CD8 T cells in ankylosing spondylitis. General study results and limits: A TCR beta motif made of about 8 highly homologous variants seemed typical of ankylosing spondylitis blood. Reported data indicate significant enrichment of disease-linked clones within matched ankylosing spondylitis synovial fluid.

TCRdb used MiXCR to reprocess the 5' RACE reads, holding one entry per CDR3 protein. The table has about 220,000 distinct CDR3 sequences, about 17% seen once; the top ten hold about 42%. Sequenced sample: blood, either unsorted or a sorted T cell fraction (not recorded which). The receptor's source is a male donor with ankylosing spondylitis.

The CDR3, as DNA: TGCGCCAGCAGCCAAGAGTGGGGGGAGGGAATAAACGCAGATACGCAGTATTTT. It codes for CASSQEWGEGINADTQYF. The rearrangement uses TRBV4-1 and TRBJ2-3, with 7 bases matching TRBD2. CDR1 MGHRA and CDR2 YSYEKL come from the germline V gene. V lost 0 bases to trimming and J lost 4 bases; unmatched junction nucleotides: 13. There are 18 residues in the CDR3.